This T cell receptor beta chain was profiled in a study of T cell repertoires in cytomegalovirus infection. Study-wide background: Well-studied HLA-B-restricted epitopes and recently identified HLA-C-restricted epitopes of CMV were both used in the study. A matching HLA type, together with CMV infection, was signaled by public TCR beta signatures. Findings of the study overall: HLA-C-restricted TCR beta clonotypes specific for CMV led the ex vivo response. CMV carriers with the relevant HLA were identified by cumulative public TCR beta family frequency.

This clonotype has a handful of counts. Its specificity is unknown. V shed 2 bases and J shed 0 bases, with 13 bases lying between them. CDR1 is MNHEY, CDR2 SMNVEV, per germline (reference sequence). This CDR3 spans 16 amino acids. TCRdb passed the reads through MiXCR, listing each CDR3 protein once. The sample holds about 890,000 distinct CDR3 sequences, around 29% seen once. The sequence derives from a human donor in good health (CMV status not recorded). Some clones in this sample may be carry-over from other donors' samples. The V call is TRBV27, the J call TRBJ2-5; D is possibly TRBD2 (6 bases). The sequencing used cultured CD8+ T cells from PBMCs, collected from culture after CMV antigen stimulation. CDR3 in DNA: TGTGCCAGCAGTTTACAGGGAGGTAGAAACCAAGAGACCCAGTACTTC. Its protein product is CASSLQGGRNQETQYF.